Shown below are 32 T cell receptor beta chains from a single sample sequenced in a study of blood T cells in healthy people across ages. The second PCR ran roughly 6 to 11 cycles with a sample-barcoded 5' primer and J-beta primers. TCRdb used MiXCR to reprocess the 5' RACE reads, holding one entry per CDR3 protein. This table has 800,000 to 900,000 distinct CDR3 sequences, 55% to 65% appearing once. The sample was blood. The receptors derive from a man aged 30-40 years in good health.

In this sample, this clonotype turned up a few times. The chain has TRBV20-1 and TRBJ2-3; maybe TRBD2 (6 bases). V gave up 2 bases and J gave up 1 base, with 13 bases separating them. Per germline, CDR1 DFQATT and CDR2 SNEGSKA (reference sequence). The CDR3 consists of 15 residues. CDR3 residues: CSARQLAPGTDTQYF. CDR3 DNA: TGCAGTGCTAGACAACTAGCCCCAGGCACAGATACGCAGTATTTT.

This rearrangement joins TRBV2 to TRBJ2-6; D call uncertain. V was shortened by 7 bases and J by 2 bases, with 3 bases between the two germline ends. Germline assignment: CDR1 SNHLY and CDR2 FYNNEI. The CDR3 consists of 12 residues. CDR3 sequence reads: CASNPGANVLTF. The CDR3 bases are TGTGCCAGCAATCCTGGGGCCAACGTCCTGACTTTC.

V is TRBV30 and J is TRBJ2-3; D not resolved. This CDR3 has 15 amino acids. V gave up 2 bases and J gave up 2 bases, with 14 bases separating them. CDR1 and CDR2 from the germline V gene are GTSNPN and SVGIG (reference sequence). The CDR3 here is CAWSLKVSLTDTQYF. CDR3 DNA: TGTGCCTGGAGTCTGAAGGTTTCCCTCACAGATACGCAGTATTTT.

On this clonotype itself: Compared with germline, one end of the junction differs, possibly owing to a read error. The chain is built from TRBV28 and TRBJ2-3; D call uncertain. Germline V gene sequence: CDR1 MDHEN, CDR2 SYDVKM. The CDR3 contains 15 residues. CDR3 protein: CASSFPDPRRDAQYF. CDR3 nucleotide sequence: TGTGCCAGCAGTTTCCCGGACCCGCGGCGAGATGCGCAGTATTTT.

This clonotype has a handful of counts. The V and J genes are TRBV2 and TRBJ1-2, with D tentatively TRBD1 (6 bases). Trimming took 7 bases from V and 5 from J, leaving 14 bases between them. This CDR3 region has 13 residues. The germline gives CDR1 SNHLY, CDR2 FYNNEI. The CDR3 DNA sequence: TGTGCCAGCACCAAGACAGGAACTTATGGCTACACCTTC. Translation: CASTKTGTYGYTF.

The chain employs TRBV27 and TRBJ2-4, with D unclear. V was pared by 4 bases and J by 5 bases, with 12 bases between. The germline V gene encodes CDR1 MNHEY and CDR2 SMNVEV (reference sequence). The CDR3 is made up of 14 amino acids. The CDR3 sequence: CASSSTLGQNIQYF. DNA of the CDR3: TGTGCCAGCAGTTCTACGCTTGGGCAAAACATTCAGTACTTC.

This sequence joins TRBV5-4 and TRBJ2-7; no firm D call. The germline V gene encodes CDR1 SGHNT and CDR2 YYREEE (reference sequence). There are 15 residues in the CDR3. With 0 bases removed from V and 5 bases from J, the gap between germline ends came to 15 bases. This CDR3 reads CASSLGVATGNEQYF. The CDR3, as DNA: TGTGCCAGCAGCTTGGGGGTAGCAACTGGGAACGAGCAGTACTTC.

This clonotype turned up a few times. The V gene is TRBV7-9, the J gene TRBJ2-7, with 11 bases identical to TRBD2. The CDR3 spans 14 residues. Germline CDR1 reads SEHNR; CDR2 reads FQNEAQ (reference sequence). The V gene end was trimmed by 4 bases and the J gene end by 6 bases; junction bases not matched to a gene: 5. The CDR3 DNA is TGTGCCAGCAGCTCGGCGGGGACTAGCGGCGAGCAGTACTTC. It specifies CASSSAGTSGEQYF.

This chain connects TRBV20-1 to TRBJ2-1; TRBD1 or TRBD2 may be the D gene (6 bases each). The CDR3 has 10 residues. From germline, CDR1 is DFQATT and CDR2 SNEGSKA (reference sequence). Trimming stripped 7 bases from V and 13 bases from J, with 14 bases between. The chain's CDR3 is CSVVSGAQFF. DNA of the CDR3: TGCAGTGTTGTGTCGGGGGCCCAGTTCTTC.

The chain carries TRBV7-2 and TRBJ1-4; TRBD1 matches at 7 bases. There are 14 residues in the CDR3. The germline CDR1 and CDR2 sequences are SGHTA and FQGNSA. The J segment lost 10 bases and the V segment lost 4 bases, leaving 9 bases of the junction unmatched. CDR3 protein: CASSSGLQGGKLFF. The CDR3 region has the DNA TGTGCCAGCAGCTCGGGCTTGCAGGGGGGAAAACTGTTTTTT.

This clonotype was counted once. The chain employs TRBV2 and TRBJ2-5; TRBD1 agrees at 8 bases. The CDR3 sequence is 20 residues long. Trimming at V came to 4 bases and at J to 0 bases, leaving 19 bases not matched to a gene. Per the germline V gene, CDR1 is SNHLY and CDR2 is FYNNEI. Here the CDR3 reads CASSGNGPGQAATHQETQYF. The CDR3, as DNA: TGTGCCAGCAGTGGGAACGGACCGGGACAGGCGGCAACCCACCAAGAGACCCAGTACTTC.

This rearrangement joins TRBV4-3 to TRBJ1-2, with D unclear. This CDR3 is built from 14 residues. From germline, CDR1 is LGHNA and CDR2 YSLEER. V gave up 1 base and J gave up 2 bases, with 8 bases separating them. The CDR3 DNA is TGCGCCAGCAGCCAAGGAATTGGGAACTATGGCTACACCTTC. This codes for CASSQGIGNYGYTF.

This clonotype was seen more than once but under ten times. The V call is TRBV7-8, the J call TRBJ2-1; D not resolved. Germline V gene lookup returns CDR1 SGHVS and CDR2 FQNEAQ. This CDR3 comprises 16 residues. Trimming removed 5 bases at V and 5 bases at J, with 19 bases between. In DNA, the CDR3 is TGTGCCAGCAGCCCCTGGGAAGGTAGGCCCAACAATGAGCAGTTCTTC. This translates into CASSPWEGRPNNEQFF.

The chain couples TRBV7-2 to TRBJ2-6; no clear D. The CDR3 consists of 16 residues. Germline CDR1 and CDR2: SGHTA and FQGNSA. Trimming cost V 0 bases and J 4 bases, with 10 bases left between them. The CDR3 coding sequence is TGTGCCAGCAGCTTAGCTTGGAAATCCGGGGCCAACGTCCTGACTTTC. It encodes CASSLAWKSGANVLTF.

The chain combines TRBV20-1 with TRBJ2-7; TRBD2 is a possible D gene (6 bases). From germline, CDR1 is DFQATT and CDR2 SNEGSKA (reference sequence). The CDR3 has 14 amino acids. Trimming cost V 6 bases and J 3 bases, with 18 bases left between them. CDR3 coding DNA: TGCAGTGCACTGGTTGGAGGGCCCTTCTACGAGCAGTACTTC. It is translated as CSALVGGPFYEQYF.

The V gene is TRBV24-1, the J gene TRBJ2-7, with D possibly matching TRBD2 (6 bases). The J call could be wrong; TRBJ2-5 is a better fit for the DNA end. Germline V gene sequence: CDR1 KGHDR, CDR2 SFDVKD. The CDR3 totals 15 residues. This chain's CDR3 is CATSAKGTSRETQYF. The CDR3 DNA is TGTGCCACCAGTGCAAAAGGGACTTCACGGGAGACCCAGTACTTC.

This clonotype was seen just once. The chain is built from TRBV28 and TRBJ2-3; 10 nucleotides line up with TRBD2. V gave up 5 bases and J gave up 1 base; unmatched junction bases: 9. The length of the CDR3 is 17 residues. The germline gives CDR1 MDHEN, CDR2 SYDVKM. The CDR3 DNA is TGTGCCAGCAGTCTGTTCCTAGCGGGGGTAGGCACAGATACGCAGTATTTT. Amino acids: CASSLFLAGVGTDTQYF.

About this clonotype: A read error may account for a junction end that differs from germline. The CDR3, as DNA: TGTGCCAGCACAGGGACAGTAGATGGCTTCACCTTC. It yields the protein CASTGTVDGFTF. This chain joins TRBV28 and TRBJ1-2, with 7 bases aligning to TRBD1. Germline loops: CDR1 MDHEN, CDR2 SYDVKM. CDR3 length: 12 residues.

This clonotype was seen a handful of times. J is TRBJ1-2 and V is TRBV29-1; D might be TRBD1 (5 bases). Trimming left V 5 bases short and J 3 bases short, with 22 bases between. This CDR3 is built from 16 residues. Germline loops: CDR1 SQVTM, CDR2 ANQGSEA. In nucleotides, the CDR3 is TGCAGCGTTCAGGAACCCGTTGCGGGACGGTACTATGGCTACACCTTC. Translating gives CSVQEPVAGRYYGYTF.

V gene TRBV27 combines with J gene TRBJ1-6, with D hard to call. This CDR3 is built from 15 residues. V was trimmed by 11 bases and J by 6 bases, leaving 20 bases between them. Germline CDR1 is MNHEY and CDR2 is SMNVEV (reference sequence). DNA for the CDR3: TGTGCCGCCAGCAGGTTTCAGAGCGGTAATTCACCCCTCCACTTT. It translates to CAASRFQSGNSPLHF.

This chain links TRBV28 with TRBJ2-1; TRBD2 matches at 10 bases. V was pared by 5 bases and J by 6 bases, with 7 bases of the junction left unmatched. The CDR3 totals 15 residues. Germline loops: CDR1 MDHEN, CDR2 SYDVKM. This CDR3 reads CASSGAGGPFNEQFF. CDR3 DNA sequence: TGTGCCAGCAGTGGAGCGGGGGGGCCATTCAATGAGCAGTTCTTC.

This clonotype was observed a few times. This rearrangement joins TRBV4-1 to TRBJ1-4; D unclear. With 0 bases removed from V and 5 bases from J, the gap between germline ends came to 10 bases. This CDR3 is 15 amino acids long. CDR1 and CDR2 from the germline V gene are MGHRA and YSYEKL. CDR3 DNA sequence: TGCGCCAGCAGCCAAGATAGGTTACAAAATGAAAAACTGTTTTTT. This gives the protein CASSQDRLQNEKLFF.

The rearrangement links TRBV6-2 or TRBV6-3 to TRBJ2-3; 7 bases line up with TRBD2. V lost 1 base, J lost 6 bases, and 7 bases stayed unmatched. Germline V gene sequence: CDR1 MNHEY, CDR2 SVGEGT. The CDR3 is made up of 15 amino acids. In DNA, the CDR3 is TGTGCCAGCAGTTACTTTGGGACTATCGGCGATACGCAGTATTTT. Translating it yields CASSYFGTIGDTQYF.

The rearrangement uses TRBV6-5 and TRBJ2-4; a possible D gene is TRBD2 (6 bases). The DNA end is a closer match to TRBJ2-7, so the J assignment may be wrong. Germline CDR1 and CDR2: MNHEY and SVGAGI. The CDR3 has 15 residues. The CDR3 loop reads CASSYLEGLAYEQYF. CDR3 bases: TGTGCCAGCAGTTACTTGGAGGGATTAGCCTACGAGCAGTACTTC.

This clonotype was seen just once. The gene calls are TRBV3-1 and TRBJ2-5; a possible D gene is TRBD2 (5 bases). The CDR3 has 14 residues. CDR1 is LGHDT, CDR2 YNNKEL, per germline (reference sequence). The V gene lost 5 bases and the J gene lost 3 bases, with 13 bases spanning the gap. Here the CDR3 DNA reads TGTGCCAGCAGCTATCTCCGGGAAGAAGAGACCCAGTACTTC. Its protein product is CASSYLREEETQYF.

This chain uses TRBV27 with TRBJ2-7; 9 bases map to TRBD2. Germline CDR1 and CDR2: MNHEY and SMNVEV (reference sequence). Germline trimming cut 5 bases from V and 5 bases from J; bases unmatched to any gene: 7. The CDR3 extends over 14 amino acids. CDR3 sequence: CASSPSGGSDEQYF. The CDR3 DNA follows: TGTGCCAGCAGTCCGAGCGGGGGGTCGGACGAGCAGTACTTC.

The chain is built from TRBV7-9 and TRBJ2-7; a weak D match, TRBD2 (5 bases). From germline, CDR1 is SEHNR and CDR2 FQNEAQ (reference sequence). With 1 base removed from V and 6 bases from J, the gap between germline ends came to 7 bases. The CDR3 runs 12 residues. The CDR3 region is CASSLVDSEQYF. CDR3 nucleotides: TGTGCCAGCAGCTTAGTGGACTCCGAGCAGTACTTC.

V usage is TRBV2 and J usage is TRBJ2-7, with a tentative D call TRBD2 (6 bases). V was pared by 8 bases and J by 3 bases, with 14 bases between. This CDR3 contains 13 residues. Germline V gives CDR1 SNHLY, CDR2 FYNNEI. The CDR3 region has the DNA TGTGCCAGCTTGGGACTGCCAGACTACGAGCAGTACTTC. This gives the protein CASLGLPDYEQYF.

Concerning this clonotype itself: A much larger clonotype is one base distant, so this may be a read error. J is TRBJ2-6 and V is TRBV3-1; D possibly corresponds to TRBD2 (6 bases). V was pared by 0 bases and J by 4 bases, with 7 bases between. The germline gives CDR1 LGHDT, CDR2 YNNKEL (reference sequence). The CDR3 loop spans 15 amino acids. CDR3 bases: TGTGCCAGCAGCCAAGATGCGGGAGGGGCCAACGTCCTGACTTTC. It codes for CASSQDAGGANVLTF.

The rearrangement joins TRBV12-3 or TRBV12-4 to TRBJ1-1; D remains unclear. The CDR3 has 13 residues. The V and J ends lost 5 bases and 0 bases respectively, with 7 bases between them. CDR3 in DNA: TGTGCCAGCAGTCCCCATATGAACACTGAAGCTTTCTTT. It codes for CASSPHMNTEAFF.

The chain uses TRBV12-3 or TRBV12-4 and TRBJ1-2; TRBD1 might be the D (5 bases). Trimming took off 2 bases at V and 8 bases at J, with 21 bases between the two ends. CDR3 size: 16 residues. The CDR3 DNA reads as TGTGCCAGCAGTTTAATAGGGAGGCGGACCGGGGGGGGCTACACCTTC. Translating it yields CASSLIGRRTGGGYTF.

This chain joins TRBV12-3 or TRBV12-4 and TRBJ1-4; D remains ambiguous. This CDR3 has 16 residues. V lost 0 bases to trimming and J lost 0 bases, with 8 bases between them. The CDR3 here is CASSLARGATNEKLFF. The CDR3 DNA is TGTGCCAGCAGTTTAGCGCGCGGTGCAACTAATGAAAAACTGTTTTTT.